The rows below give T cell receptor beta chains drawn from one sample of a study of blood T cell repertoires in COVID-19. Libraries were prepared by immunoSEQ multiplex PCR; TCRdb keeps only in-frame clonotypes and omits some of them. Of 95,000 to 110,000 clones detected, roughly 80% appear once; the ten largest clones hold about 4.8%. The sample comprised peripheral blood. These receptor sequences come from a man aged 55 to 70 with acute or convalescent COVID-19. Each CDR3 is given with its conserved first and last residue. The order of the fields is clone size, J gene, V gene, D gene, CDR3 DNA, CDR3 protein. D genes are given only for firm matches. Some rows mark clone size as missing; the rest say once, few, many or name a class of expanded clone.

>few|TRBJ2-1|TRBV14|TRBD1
TGTGCCAGCAGCCCCGGCTTCGGAAGGGGGCAAAACAATGAGCAGTTCTTC
CASSPGFGRGQNNEQFF
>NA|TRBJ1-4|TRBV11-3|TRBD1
TGTGCCAGCAGCTTGACAGGGTTTTATGCAACTAATGAAAAACTGTTTTTT
CASSLTGFYATNEKLFF
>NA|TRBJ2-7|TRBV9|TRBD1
TGTGCCAGCAGCGTACAGGACAGGGGGGCCTACGAGCAGTACTTC
CASSVQDRGAYEQYF
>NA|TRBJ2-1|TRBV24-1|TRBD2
TGTGCCACCAGTGATCATTCGGGACTAGCGTACAATGAGCAGTTCTTC
CATSDHSGLAYNEQFF
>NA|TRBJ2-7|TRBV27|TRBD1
TGTGCCAGCAGTTCCGGGACAGCCTTCTACGAGCAGTACTTC
CASSSGTAFYEQYF
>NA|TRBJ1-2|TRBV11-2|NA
TGTGCCAGCAGCCCGAGAGGGGGGGAAAGCTATGGCTACACCTTC
CASSPRGGESYGYTF
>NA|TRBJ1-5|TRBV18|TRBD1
TGTGCCAGCTCATTCGGACAGGGTAGCAATCAGCCCCAGCATTTT
CASSFGQGSNQPQHF
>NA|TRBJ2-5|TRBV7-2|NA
TGTGCCAGCAGCTTAGGCCAGTTCCAAGAGACCCAGTACTTC
CASSLGQFQETQYF
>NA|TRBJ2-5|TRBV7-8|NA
TGTGCCAGCAGCTCACCGATATTAAGGACTCAAGAGACCCAGTACTTC
CASSSPILRTQETQYF
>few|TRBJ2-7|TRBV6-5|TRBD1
TGTGCCAGCAGTTACTCTCGGACAGGAACCTACGAGCAGTACTTC
CASSYSRTGTYEQYF
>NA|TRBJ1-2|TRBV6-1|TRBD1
TGTGCCAGCAGTGAAGGGGGACAGGACTTCTATGGCTACACCTTC
CASSEGGQDFYGYTF
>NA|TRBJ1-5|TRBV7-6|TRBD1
TGTGCCAGCAGCTTGGACAGGAATCAGCCCCAGCATTTT
CASSLDRNQPQHF
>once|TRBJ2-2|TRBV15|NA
TGTGCCACCAGCCGCAGGGGAAACACCGGGGAGCTGTTTTTT
CATSRRGNTGELFF
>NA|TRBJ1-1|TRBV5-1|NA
TGCGCCAGCAGCTTGGCCGGGAGGGTTGAAGCTTTCTTT
CASSLAGRVEAFF
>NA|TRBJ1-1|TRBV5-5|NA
TGTGCCAGCAGCTTGGCGGCAGGGGTGAACACTGAAGCTTTCTTT
CASSLAAGVNTEAFF
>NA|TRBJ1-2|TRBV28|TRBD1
TGTGCCAGCAGCGTAACAGGGACAGGAGGCTACACCTTC
CASSVTGTGGYTF
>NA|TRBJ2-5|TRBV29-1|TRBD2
TGCAGCGTTGATTTGACTAGCAGGTACCAAGAGACCCAGTACTTC
CSVDLTSRYQETQYF